The 27 T cell receptor beta chains presented below share a single source sample, sequenced in a study of T cell responses to AZD1222 COVID-19 vaccine. This table comes from immunoSEQ multiplex PCR, and its TCRdb copy is limited to in-frame clones, with some not included. Among about 110,000 clones listed, 70% to 90% were seen once. The input for sequencing was peripheral blood, taken on day 0 of AZD1222 vaccination. These receptors came from an adult in good health.

The rearrangement links TRBV6-5 to TRBJ2-1, with D uncertain. The CDR3 extends over 13 amino acids. Germline CDR1 reads MNHEY; CDR2 reads SVGAGI. Trimming cost V 1 base and J 7 bases, with 8 bases left between them. The CDR3, as DNA: TGTGCCAGCAGTTACTGGATGGGAAATGAGCAGTTCTTC. This sequence encodes CASSYWMGNEQFF.

The rearrangement links TRBV12-5 to TRBJ1-1; D is possibly TRBD1 (5 bases). The V gene lost 5 bases and the J gene lost 0 bases, with 13 bases spanning the gap. This CDR3 is 15 amino acids long. Germline CDR1 and CDR2: LGHNT and FRNRAP. CDR3: CASGPGLTMNTEAFF. DNA for the CDR3: TGTGCTAGTGGTCCGGGACTGACTATGAACACTGAAGCTTTCTTT.

The chain carries TRBV28 and TRBJ1-2; TRBD1 matches 7 bases. The CDR3 spans 16 residues. Trimming cost V 3 bases and J 3 bases; bases outside gene matches: 10. Germline loops: CDR1 MDHEN, CDR2 SYDVKM. CDR3 sequence: CASSFPGGTAHYGYTF. The CDR3 DNA follows: TGTGCCAGCAGTTTTCCGGGGGGGACAGCTCACTATGGCTACACCTTC.

The rearrangement joins TRBV2 to TRBJ1-2; weak D call: TRBD1 (5 bases). Per germline, CDR1 SNHLY and CDR2 FYNNEI. The CDR3 sequence is 18 residues long. Trimming shortened V by 5 bases and J by 4 bases, and 26 bases separated the two germline ends. CDR3 sequence: CASSWGGTPPIHSYGYTF. The CDR3 region has the DNA TGTGCCAGCAGTTGGGGGGGTACACCGCCAATCCATTCCTATGGCTACACCTTC.

V usage is TRBV9 and J usage is TRBJ1-3; the D is unclear. Germline CDR1 and CDR2: SGDLS and YYNGEE. The CDR3 runs 14 residues. V lost 3 bases and J 0 bases, leaving 7 bases between the germline ends. The CDR3 DNA reads as TGTGCCAGCAGCGCTAGGGTCTCTGGAAACACCATATATTTT. Translation gives CASSARVSGNTIYF.

The CDR3 DNA reads TGTGCCAGCAGCTCCTCCGGGCTATCTAGCACAGATACGCAGTATTTT. It yields the protein CASSSSGLSSTDTQYF. The chain recombines TRBV5-4 with TRBJ2-3; D ambiguous. The V end was cut by 3 bases, the J end by 0 bases, with 14 bases between. CDR1 is SGHNT and CDR2 is YYREEE in the germline V gene (reference sequence). CDR3 length: 16 residues.

The chain is built from TRBV5-4 and TRBJ1-2, with D hard to call. V was cut by 4 bases and J by 0 bases, with 16 bases left in between. The length of the CDR3 is 16 residues. Germline V gene sequence: CDR1 SGHNT, CDR2 YYREEE (reference sequence). In DNA, the CDR3 is TGTGCCAGCAGCCACCCGACGGTCCTAGCTAACTATGGCTACACCTTC. Its translation: CASSHPTVLANYGYTF.

The CDR3 bases are TGTGCCAGCAGCTCGCCGACAGGGCAGACCAGGACAGCCAAAAACATTCAGTACTTC. It is translated as CASSSPTGQTRTAKNIQYF. This sequence joins TRBV7-2 and TRBJ2-4, with TRBD1 identical over 7 bases. This CDR3 is 19 amino acids long. The V gene's germline CDR1 is SGHTA and CDR2 FQGNSA. V was pared by 4 bases and J by 0 bases, with 15 bases of the junction left unmatched.

This chain connects TRBV2 to TRBJ2-7, with 14 bases that match TRBD2. Germline CDR1 reads SNHLY; CDR2 reads FYNNEI. CDR3 size: 17 residues. The junction had 11 bases not matched to a gene; V was cut back by 6 bases and J by 4 bases. CDR3 sequence: CASSSSGGLAGGYEQYV. For the CDR3, the DNA is TGTGCCAGCAGCTCCTCGGGAGGACTAGCGGGAGGTTACGAGCAGTACGTC.

J is TRBJ2-2 and V is TRBV2; 13 bases align to TRBD2. CDR3 length: 15 amino acids. CDR1 and CDR2 from the germline V gene are SNHLY and FYNNEI. The J segment lost 3 bases and the V segment lost 10 bases, leaving 5 bases of the junction unmatched. The CDR3 coding sequence is TGTGCCACCCCGACTAGCGGGGGGTACACCGGGGAGCTGTTTTTT. It translates to CATPTSGGYTGELFF.

This chain links TRBV4-1 with TRBJ1-3; D ambiguous. The CDR3 is made up of 13 amino acids. Germline V CDR1 and CDR2: MGHRA, YSYEKL. The V gene lost 0 bases and the J gene lost 4 bases, with 4 bases spanning the gap. The CDR3 region is CASSQDLGNTIYF. CDR3 nucleotides: TGCGCCAGCAGCCAAGATCTGGGAAACACCATATATTTT.

This clone was observed a few times. The V and J genes are TRBV15 and TRBJ2-3; D may be TRBD2 (5 bases). The germline V and J ends were trimmed by 1 base and 4 bases, with 15 bases remaining between them. Germline assignment: CDR1 LNHNV and CDR2 YYDKDF (reference sequence). CDR3 length: 16 residues. In DNA, the CDR3 is TGTGCCACCAGCAGAGGGACCGGGATGGGCGCAGATACGCAGTATTTT. Amino acids: CATSRGTGMGADTQYF.

The chain links TRBV7-2 to TRBJ2-7; 8 positions match TRBD2. Germline CDR1 is SGHTA and CDR2 is FQGNSA. With 0 bases clipped from V and 5 bases from J, the junction kept 6 bases outside the gene matches. This CDR3 spans 15 amino acids. Here the CDR3 reads CASSLATGGLDEQYF. In DNA form, the CDR3 reads TGTGCCAGCAGCTTAGCGACGGGGGGGCTAGACGAGCAGTACTTC.

This rearrangement joins TRBV11-3 to TRBJ2-1; D gene unclear. Per germline, CDR1 SGHNT and CDR2 YENEEA. There are 15 residues in the CDR3. The V end was cut by 5 bases, the J end by 3 bases, with 14 bases between. CDR3 nucleotides: TGTGCCAGCAGCCACACACGGTTCGGCTACAATGAGCAGTTCTTC. This translates into CASSHTRFGYNEQFF.

This chain links TRBV15 with TRBJ1-2, with unresolved D. The length of the CDR3 is 13 residues. V lost 1 base and J lost 6, with 9 bases in between. In germline, CDR1 is LNHNV, CDR2 YYDKDF (reference sequence). The CDR3 here is CATSRVGNHGYTF. The CDR3, as DNA: TGTGCCACCAGCAGAGTTGGGAACCATGGCTACACCTTC.

The chain recombines TRBV9 with TRBJ1-2; TRBD1 matches at 7 bases. The CDR3 loop spans 13 amino acids. The V gene end was trimmed by 0 bases and the J gene end by 9 bases; junction bases not matched to a gene: 5. Germline lookup yields CDR1 SGDLS and CDR2 YYNGEE. CDR3: CASSVGQGVSYTF. For the CDR3, the DNA is TGTGCCAGCAGCGTAGGACAGGGAGTGAGCTACACCTTC. The whole variable domain, filled in from reference TRBV9 and TRBJ1-2, reads DSGVTQTPKHLITATGQRVTLRCSPRSGDLSVYWYQQSLDQGLQFLIQYYNGEERAKGNILERFSAQQFPDLHSELNLSSLELGDSALYFCASSVGQGVSYTFGSGTRLTVV.

This clone appeared a few times. This sequence joins TRBV7-8 and TRBJ1-2; unclear D gene. Germline V gene lookup returns CDR1 SGHVS and CDR2 FQNEAQ. V was cut by 2 bases and J by 2 bases, with 6 bases left in between. The length of the CDR3 is 13 residues. The CDR3 region is CASSLQMNYGYTF. The CDR3 DNA reads as TGTGCCAGCAGCTTACAGATGAACTATGGCTACACCTTC.

This chain uses TRBV5-4 with TRBJ2-5; TRBD1 might be the D (5 bases). Trimming pared 4 bases from V and 4 bases from J, leaving 11 bases between. This CDR3 is built from 13 residues. Germline assignment: CDR1 SGHNT and CDR2 YYREEE (reference sequence). The CDR3 sequence is CASSVSGIETQYF. Here the CDR3 DNA reads TGTGCCAGCAGCGTGTCAGGGATAGAGACCCAGTACTTC. Filled out from reference TRBV5-4 and TRBJ2-5, the complete variable domain reads ETGVTQSPTHLIKTRGQQVTLRCSSQSGHNTVSWYQQALGQGPQFIFQYYREEENGRGNFPPRFSGLQFPNYSSELNVNALELDDSALYLCASSVSGIETQYFGPGTRLLVL.

This clone was counted a single time. The V call is TRBV4-2, the J call TRBJ2-5; 9 nucleotides align to TRBD2. V shed 2 bases and J 1 base; nucleotides not matched to a gene: 8. The germline gives CDR1 LGHNA, CDR2 YNFKEQ. The CDR3 extends over 17 amino acids. This CDR3 reads CASSQRGRGVPQETQYF. The DNA for the CDR3 is TGTGCCAGCAGCCAACGCGGGAGGGGCGTGCCCCAAGAGACCCAGTACTTC.

V usage is TRBV6-5 and J usage is TRBJ1-6, with D uncertain. Trimming cost V 2 bases and J 7 bases, with 15 bases left between them. The CDR3 runs to 16 residues. CDR1 and CDR2 (germline): MNHEY, SVGAGI. CDR3 protein: CASSYQFGDSNSPLHF. The CDR3 bases are TGTGCCAGCAGTTACCAGTTCGGTGACTCAAATTCACCCCTCCACTTT.

The chain employs TRBV28 and TRBJ1-2; no definite D call. The CDR3 is 15 residues long. The ends were cut back, 6 bases at V and 0 bases at J, with 14 bases in the middle. Germline assignment: CDR1 MDHEN and CDR2 SYDVKM. The CDR3 nucleotides are TGTGCCAGCAGCCGAGGGTCCGGGGCTAACTATGGCTACACCTTC. This codes for CASSRGSGANYGYTF.

The J gene is TRBJ2-7, the V gene TRBV5-3; possible D gene TRBD1, 6 bases. TRBV5-3 is reported as an ORF; its role is uncertain. Between the trimmed V and J ends, which lost 4 bases and 0 bases, there was a span of 14 bases. The CDR3 sequence is 15 residues long. In DNA, the CDR3 is TGTGCCAGAAGCCGGGCCGGGACATGCTCCTACGAGCAGTACGTC. This translates into CARSRAGTCSYEQYV.

This chain joins TRBV10-3 and TRBJ2-6, with D hard to call. The CDR3 is made up of 14 amino acids. Germline lookup yields CDR1 ENHRY and CDR2 SYGVKD. With 3 bases removed from V and 2 bases from J, the gap between germline ends came to 5 bases. As DNA, the CDR3 is TGTGCCATCAGTGATGGCCCTGGGGCCAACGTCCTGACTTTC. Translating gives CAISDGPGANVLTF.

V and J are TRBV7-3 and TRBJ2-2, with 11 bases aligning to TRBD2. Trimming at V came to 5 bases and at J to 4 bases, leaving 3 bases not matched to a gene. Germline CDR1 SGHTA, CDR2 FQGTGA. The CDR3 contains 15 residues. As DNA, the CDR3 is TGTGCCAGCAGCCCTAGCGGGAGGTTCACCGGGGAGCTGTTTTTT. Translation gives CASSPSGRFTGELFF.

The J gene is TRBJ1-5, the V gene TRBV2; D ambiguous. Germline V CDR1 and CDR2: SNHLY, FYNNEI. V was shortened by 6 bases and J by 4 bases, with 7 bases between the two germline ends. The CDR3 sequence is 12 residues long. CDR3 nucleotide sequence: TGTGCCAGCAGCGGGAGTAATCAGCCCCAGCATTTT. As protein: CASSGSNQPQHF.

This chain connects TRBV6-5 to TRBJ1-6; maybe TRBD1 (5 bases). The germline V gene has CDR1 MNHEY and CDR2 SVGAGI. The CDR3 runs to 14 residues. The CDR3 region has the DNA TGTTCTTCCCGCCGACAGCCCGATAATTCACCCCTCCACTTT. This gives the protein CSSRRQPDNSPLHF.

This chain links TRBV30 with TRBJ2-5; perhaps TRBD2 as D (5 bases). Trimming removed 3 bases at V and 5 bases at J, with 13 bases between. Germline CDR1 reads GTSNPN; CDR2 reads SVGIG (reference sequence). The CDR3 is 13 residues long. CDR3 in DNA: TGTGCCTGGAGCTCGACACAGCGGGAGACCCAGTACTTC. This sequence encodes CAWSSTQRETQYF.